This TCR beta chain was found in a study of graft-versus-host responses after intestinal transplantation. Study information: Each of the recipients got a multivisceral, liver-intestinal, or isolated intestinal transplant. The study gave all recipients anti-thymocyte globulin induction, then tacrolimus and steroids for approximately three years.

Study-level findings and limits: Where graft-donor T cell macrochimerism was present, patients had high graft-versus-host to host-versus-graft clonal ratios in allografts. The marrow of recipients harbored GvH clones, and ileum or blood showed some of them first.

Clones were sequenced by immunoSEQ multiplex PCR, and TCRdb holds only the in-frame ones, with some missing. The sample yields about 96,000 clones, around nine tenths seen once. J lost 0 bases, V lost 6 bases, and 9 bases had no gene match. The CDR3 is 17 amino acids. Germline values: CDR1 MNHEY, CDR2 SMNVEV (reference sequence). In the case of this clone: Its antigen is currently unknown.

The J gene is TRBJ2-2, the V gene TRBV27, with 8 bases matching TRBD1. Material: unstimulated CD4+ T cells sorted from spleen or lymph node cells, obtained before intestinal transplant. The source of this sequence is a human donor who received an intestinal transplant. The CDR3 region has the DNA TGTGCCAGCAGCCTCAACAGGGGGGCCTCGAACACCGGGGAGCTGTTTTTT. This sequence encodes CASSLNRGASNTGELFF.